A selection of T cell receptor beta chains follows, all from one sample in a study of T-cell memory formation after mild COVID-19. TCRdb used MiXCR to reprocess the 5' RACE reads, holding one entry per CDR3 protein. Here the sample spans a few hundred thousand distinct CDR3 sequences, approximately 16% being singletons. Sample: PBMCs or a T cell subset sorted from them (not recorded which). Receptors were obtained from a young man who had mild COVID-19 (a few samples of this study predate the infection). Cell type and time point are not known. Both conserved end residues are part of each CDR3.

J | V | CDR3
TRBJ1-5 | TRBV27 | CASRPGAGNQPQHF
TRBJ2-7 | TRBV5-1 | CASSFGGYYYEQYF
TRBJ2-4 | TRBV5-1 | CASSLDALAKNIQYF
TRBJ1-1 | TRBV12-3/TRBV12-4 | CASSDFWGILGTEAFF
TRBJ2-1 | TRBV7-7 | CASSLYEGNEQFF
TRBJ1-2 | TRBV20-1 | CSARGPTGNYGYTF
TRBJ1-6 | TRBV5-1 | CASSPQGFGSPLHF
TRBJ1-4 | TRBV7-6 | CASSPYSGELEKLFF
TRBJ2-5 | TRBV7-9 | CASSTWAQVPQETQYF
TRBJ2-7 | TRBV4-3 | CASSQESNSGNYEQYF
TRBJ2-7 | TRBV3-1 | CASSQASLRDPSYEQYF
TRBJ2-7 | TRBV10-3 | CAISDHQGSYEQYF
TRBJ1-6 | TRBV12-3/TRBV12-4 | CASSFDRDSPLHF
TRBJ2-6 | TRBV6-2/TRBV6-3 | CASSRPLGGHSGANVLTF
TRBJ2-7 | TRBV5-1 | CASSPEQGGREQYF
TRBJ2-3 | TRBV5-1 | CASSLAVGTNTQYF
TRBJ1-2 | TRBV9 | CASSIGRQGGTYGYTF
TRBJ1-1 | TRBV28 | CASSLRPITSTEAFF
TRBJ2-1 | TRBV15 | CATSPSLNEQFF
TRBJ2-6 | TRBV7-8 | CASPDPLALSGANVLTF
TRBJ2-7 | TRBV2 | CASNAVDRIYEQYF
TRBJ2-7 | TRBV9 | CASSVGGGTSYEQYF
TRBJ2-2 | TRBV11-2 | CASSKDRRGPTGELFF
TRBJ2-2 | TRBV7-6 | CASNSPTSGATGELFF
TRBJ2-7 | TRBV10-3 | CAISEYTGTAYEQYF
TRBJ1-3 | TRBV5-1 | CASSLAGFSGNTIYF
TRBJ1-5 | TRBV12-3/TRBV12-4 | CASSPTGLGNQPQHF
TRBJ1-1 | TRBV5-1 | CASSFDRLNTEAFF
TRBJ2-6 | TRBV5-4 | CASSFYRNSGANVLTF
TRBJ1-3 | TRBV28 | CASSSGEDTIYF
TRBJ2-2 | TRBV12-3/TRBV12-4 | CASSFAENTGELFF
TRBJ2-1 | TRBV12-3/TRBV12-4 | CASSLGLKGEQFF
TRBJ1-2 | TRBV12-3/TRBV12-4 | CASSTDREGYTF
TRBJ1-2 | TRBV7-3 | CASSPENHPFYGYTF
TRBJ1-4 | TRBV5-5 | CASSLLGATNEKLFF
TRBJ2-1 | TRBV28 | CASSSVRDEQFF
TRBJ1-5 | TRBV20-1 | CSASSRGLVQPQHF
TRBJ2-5 | TRBV4-1 | CASSQPDREGETQYF
TRBJ1-2 | TRBV20-1 | CSAPLRVRDAANYGYTF
TRBJ2-1 | TRBV6-5 | CASSGTSGGYNEQFF